A selection of T cell receptor beta chains follows, all from one sample in a study of blood T cells in healthy people across ages. TCRdb re-called the 5' RACE reads with MiXCR, one entry per CDR3 protein. The sample records about 800,000 distinct CDR3 sequences, nearly 60% being singletons. Material: blood. All receptors derive from a man younger than 40 in good health. Each CDR3 is given with its conserved first and last residue.

j_gene	v_gene	CDR3aa
TRBJ2-3	TRBV7-9	CASSLAAGRLITDTQYF
TRBJ2-4	TRBV28	CASSSLPGRVGKDIQYF
TRBJ2-3	TRBV3-1	CASSQGGLATSTDTQYF
TRBJ2-1	TRBV19	CASSFAGEPNEQFF
TRBJ2-5	TRBV5-1	CASSLDGGGRSETQYF
TRBJ2-7	TRBV12-3/TRBV12-4	CASSHHAVYYEQYF
TRBJ1-5	TRBV6-2/TRBV6-3	CASSRNRGSQPQHF
.	TRBV6-1	CASSGQVGSSNEQYF
TRBJ1-1	TRBV9	CASSPRTAPGNTEAFF
TRBJ1-4	TRBV6-2/TRBV6-3	CASSHPGESATNEKLFF
TRBJ2-6	TRBV3-1	CASSPTFLSSGANVLTF
TRBJ1-2	TRBV3-1	CASSQVAVRYGYTF
TRBJ1-2	TRBV7-9	CASSLVPQVNYGYTF
TRBJ2-5	TRBV6-6	CASTNVGVIWETQYF
TRBJ2-7	TRBV15	CATSSKYRHIQYF
TRBJ2-1	TRBV20-1	CSPKEDLSGLNEQFF
TRBJ1-2	TRBV20-1	CSAQGSLNYGYTF
TRBJ2-7	TRBV20-1	CSASITGVYDEQYF
TRBJ2-3	TRBV7-6	CASSLIGGTDTQYF
TRBJ1-2	TRBV29-1	CSVEPGDNYGYTF
TRBJ2-4	TRBV3-1	CASSQEGGAKNIQYF
TRBJ1-5	TRBV6-1	CASSVGSSNQPQHF
TRBJ1-2	TRBV6-1	CASSLRRDRGLRNYGYTF
TRBJ1-2	TRBV15	CATSREYRGREGYTF
TRBJ2-1	TRBV4-3	CASNQGGTDEQFF
TRBJ1-5	TRBV25-1	CASSMQGPGNQPQHF
TRBJ2-7	TRBV20-1	CSAGRDSSYEQYF
TRBJ2-5	TRBV7-2	CASSPIPSRETQYF
TRBJ2-7	TRBV11-2	CASSLETGIIYEQYF
.	TRBV7-2	CASSSPLLAYEQYF
TRBJ1-6	TRBV12-3/TRBV12-4	CASSQTGLGSPLHF
TRBJ1-1	TRBV20-1	CSARAVMNTEAFF
TRBJ2-5	TRBV7-8	CASQGRGETQYF
TRBJ1-2	TRBV20-1	CSAKTGTGAYGYTF
TRBJ1-4	TRBV15	CATSREGPGGLNEKLFF
TRBJ2-7	TRBV6-2/TRBV6-3	CASSYSLQGPYEQYF
TRBJ1-2	TRBV7-8	CTSSHSQGGAVSGYTF
TRBJ2-1	TRBV20-1	CSARGGAAYSEQFF
TRBJ2-1	TRBV7-2	CASYSSVLDNEQFF
.	TRBV13	CASSLDGGSQETQYF
TRBJ2-1	TRBV10-3	CAISQPAERANEQFF
TRBJ1-2	TRBV7-2	CASSSASRQGGGYTF